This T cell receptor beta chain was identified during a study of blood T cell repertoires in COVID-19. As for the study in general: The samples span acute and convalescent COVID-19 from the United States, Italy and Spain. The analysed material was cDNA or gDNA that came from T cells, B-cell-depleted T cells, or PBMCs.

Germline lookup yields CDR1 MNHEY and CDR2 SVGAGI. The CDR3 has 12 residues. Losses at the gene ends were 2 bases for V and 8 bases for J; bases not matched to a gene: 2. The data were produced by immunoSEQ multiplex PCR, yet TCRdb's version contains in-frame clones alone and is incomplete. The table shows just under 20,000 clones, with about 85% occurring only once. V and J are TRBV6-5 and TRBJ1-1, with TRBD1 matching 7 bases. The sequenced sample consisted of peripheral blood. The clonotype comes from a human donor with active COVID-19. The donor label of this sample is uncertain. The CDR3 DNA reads TGTGCCAGCAGTTACGAGACAGGGGAAGCTTTCTTT. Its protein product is CASSYETGEAFF.